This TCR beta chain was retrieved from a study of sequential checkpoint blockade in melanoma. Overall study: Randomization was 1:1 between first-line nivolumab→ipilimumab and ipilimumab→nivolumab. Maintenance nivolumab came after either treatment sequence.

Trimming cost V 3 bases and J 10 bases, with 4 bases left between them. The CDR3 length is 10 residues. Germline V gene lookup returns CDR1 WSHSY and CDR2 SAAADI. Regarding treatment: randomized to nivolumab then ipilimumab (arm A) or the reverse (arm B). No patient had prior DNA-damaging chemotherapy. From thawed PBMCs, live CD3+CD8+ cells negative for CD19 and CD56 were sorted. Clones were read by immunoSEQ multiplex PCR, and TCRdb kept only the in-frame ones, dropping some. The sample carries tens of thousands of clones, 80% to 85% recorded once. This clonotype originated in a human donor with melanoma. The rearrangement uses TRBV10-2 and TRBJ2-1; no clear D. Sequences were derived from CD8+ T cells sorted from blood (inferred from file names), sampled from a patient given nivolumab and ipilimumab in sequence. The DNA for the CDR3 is TGCGCCAGCAGTGACTTAGAGCAGTTCTTC. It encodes CASSDLEQFF.